This TCR beta chain was sequenced for a study of cytomegalovirus exposure and HLA in healthy donors. The ends lost 0 bases at V and 6 bases at J; junction bases unmatched: 5. The CDR3 contains 14 residues. The germline V gene encodes CDR1 SGHVS and CDR2 FNYEAQ. Profiling relied on immunoSEQ multiplex PCR, and the TCRdb table lists in-frame clones only, not all of them. The data show under 250,000 clones, with more than 75% seen just once and 2% to 2.5% held by the top ten. The V call is TRBV7-6, the J call TRBJ2-7; 7 positions agree with TRBD2. This clonotype originated in a woman younger than 35 in good health and CMV-seropositive. The sample was PBMCs. CDR3 protein: CASSLALTSAEQYF. As DNA, the CDR3 is TGTGCCAGCAGCTTAGCTCTTACTAGCGCCGAGCAGTACTTC.